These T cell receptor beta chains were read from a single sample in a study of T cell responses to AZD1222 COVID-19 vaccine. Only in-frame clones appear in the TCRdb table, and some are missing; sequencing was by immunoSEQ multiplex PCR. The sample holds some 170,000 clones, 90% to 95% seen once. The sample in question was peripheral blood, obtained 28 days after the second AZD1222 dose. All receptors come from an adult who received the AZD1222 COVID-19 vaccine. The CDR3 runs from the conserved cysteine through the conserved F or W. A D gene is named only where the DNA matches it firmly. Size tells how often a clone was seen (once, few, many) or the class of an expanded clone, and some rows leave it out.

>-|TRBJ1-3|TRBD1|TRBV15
TGTGCCACCAGCAGAGATCTGGGACAGGGGGTCTTCTCTGGAAACACCATATATTTT
CATSRDLGQGVFSGNTIYF
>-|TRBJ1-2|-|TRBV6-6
TGTGCCAGCAGAGGGGCATGGGGCTACACCTTC
CASRGAWGYTF
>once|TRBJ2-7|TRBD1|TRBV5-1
TGCGCCAGCAGCTTCCCACAGGGGGCGTCGAGTGAGCAGTACTTC
CASSFPQGASSEQYF
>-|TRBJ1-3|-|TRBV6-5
TGTGCCAGCAGCCGGGACTTCGAAGGAAACACCATATATTTT
CASSRDFEGNTIYF
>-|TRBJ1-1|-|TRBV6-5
TGTGCCAGCAGGGGGACCGAGGAGACTGAAGCTTTCTTT
CASRGTEETEAFF
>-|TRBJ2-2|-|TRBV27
TGTGCCAGCCATTTCACGGGGAGAGGAACCGGGGAGCTGTTTTTT
CASHFTGRGTGELFF
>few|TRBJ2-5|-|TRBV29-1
TGCAGCGTTGGGCTCGTGGGGGGCCAAGAGACCCAGTACTTC
CSVGLVGGQETQYF
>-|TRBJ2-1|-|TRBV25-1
TGTGCCAGCAGTGGGACACTCCCTCGAAATGAGCAGTTCTTC
CASSGTLPRNEQFF
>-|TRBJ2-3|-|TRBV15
TGTGCCACCGCCCGGGACTCTGGTACGCAGTATTTT
CATARDSGTQYF
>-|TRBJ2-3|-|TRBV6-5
TGTGCCAGCAGTTACCGGAGGCTAGTAGGGAATACGCAGTATTTT
CASSYRRLVGNTQYF
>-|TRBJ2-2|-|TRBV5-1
TGCGCCAGCAGCTTGGGTCCAGGGAGCACCGGGGAGCTGTTTTTT
CASSLGPGSTGELFF
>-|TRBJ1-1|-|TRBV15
TGTGCCACCAGCAGCAGCCTGGACACTGAAGCTTTCTTT
CATSSSLDTEAFF
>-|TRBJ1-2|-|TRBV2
TGTGCCAGCAGTGGTTTTAGTATTTCTAACTATGGCTACACCTTC
CASSGFSISNYGYTF
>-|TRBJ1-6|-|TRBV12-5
TGTGCTAGTGGTTTGAATAGAGCAGGGAATTCACCCCTCCACTTT
CASGLNRAGNSPLHF
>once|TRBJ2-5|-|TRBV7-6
TGTGCCAGCAGCTTCCCCGGGTTAGCAGAGACCCAGTACTTC
CASSFPGLAETQYF
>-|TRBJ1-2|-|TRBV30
TGTGCCTGGAGGCCCTCAGGTGTTGGCTACACCTTC
CAWRPSGVGYTF
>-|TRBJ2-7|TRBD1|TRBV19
TGTGCCAGTAGTATGCAGGGGACAGACTCCTACGAGCAGTACTTC
CASSMQGTDSYEQYF
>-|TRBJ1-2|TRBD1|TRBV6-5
TGTGCCAGCAGAGGACAGGGAGACGGAGGGTACACCTTC
CASRGQGDGGYTF
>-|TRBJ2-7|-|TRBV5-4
TGTGCCAGCAGCCCTGGACTGGAGGAGCAGTACTTC
CASSPGLEEQYF
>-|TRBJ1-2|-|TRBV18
TGTGCCAGCTCACCAAGAACAGGGAGCGGCTACACCTTC
CASSPRTGSGYTF
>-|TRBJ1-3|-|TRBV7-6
TGTGCCAGCAGCTTAAGGCAGACCGGGGCTGGAAACACCATATATTTT
CASSLRQTGAGNTIYF
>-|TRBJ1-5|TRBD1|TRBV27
TGTGCCAGCAGTGGCGGGACAGGGAACGATCAGCCCCAGCATTTT
CASSGGTGNDQPQHF
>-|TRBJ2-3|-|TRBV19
TGTGCCAGTAGTTATACGGGGGTCTCCTTTTACACAGATACGCAGTATTTT
CASSYTGVSFYTDTQYF
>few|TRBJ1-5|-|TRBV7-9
TGTGCCAGTAGTGTTGGGGGTGACAATCAGCCCCAGCATTTT
CASSVGGDNQPQHF
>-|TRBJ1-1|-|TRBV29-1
TGCAGCGTTACTGTAAACACTGAAGCTTTCTTT
CSVTVNTEAFF
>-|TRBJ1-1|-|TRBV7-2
TGTGCCAGCAGCCCCCGAGATTCGAACACTGAAGCTTTCTTT
CASSPRDSNTEAFF
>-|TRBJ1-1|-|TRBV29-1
TGCAGCGTTGAAGTGGGGGGTGATACTGAAGCTTTCTTT
CSVEVGGDTEAFF
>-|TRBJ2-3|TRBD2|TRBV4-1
TGCGCCAGCAGCCAAGTCAGTTTTGGGAGCGGGGGTAGCCATAGCACAGATACGCAGTATTTT
CASSQVSFGSGGSHSTDTQYF
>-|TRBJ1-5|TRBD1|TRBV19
TGTGCCAGTAGCCTGAGGACAGGCCTCAATCAGCCCCAGCATTTT
CASSLRTGLNQPQHF
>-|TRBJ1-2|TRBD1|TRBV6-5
TGTGCCAGCAGTTACCTGGGACAGGGGGCTCGTGGCTACACCTTC
CASSYLGQGARGYTF
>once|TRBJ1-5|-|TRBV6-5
TGTGCCAGCAGTCTTACAGGCCCAATCGGTCAGCCCCAGCATTTT
CASSLTGPIGQPQHF
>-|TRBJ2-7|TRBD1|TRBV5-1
TGCGCCAGCAGCCCGCCGGGGACAGGGGGCGAGCAGTACTTC
CASSPPGTGGEQYF
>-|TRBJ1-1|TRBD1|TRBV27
TGTGCCAGCACCCCGGGACAGGGCATGAACACTGAAGCTTTCTTT
CASTPGQGMNTEAFF
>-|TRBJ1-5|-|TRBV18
TGTGCCAGCTCACCACCGTCTGTACAGGGCAATCAGCCCCAGCATTTT
CASSPPSVQGNQPQHF
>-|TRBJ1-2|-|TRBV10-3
TGTGCCATCAGTGCGGCAGGGGAATTCTATGGCTACACCTTC
CAISAAGEFYGYTF
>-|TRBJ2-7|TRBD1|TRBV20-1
TGCAGTGCCAGTCTCACCGGGACAGGGTCCTACGAGCAGTACTTC
CSASLTGTGSYEQYF
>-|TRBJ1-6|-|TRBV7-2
TGTGCCAGCAGCTTATTCCATAATTCACCCCTCCACTTT
CASSLFHNSPLHF
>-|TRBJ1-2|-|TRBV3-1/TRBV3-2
TGTGCCAGCAGCCAAAGGGGATTAAGTGGCTACACCTTC
CASSQRGLSGYTF
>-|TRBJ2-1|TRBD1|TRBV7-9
TGTGCCAGCAGCCCCCGGACAGGGGTCTGGGAGCAGTTCTTC
CASSPRTGVWEQFF
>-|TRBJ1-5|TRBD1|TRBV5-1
TGCGCCAGCAGGGAGGGGGCCGGCAATCAGCCCCAGCATTTT
CASREGAGNQPQHF
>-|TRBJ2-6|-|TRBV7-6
TGTGCCAGCAGCCTGCAGGGTATGTGGGCCAACGTCCTGACTTTC
CASSLQGMWANVLTF
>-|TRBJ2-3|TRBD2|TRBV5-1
TGCGCCAGCACAGCGGGGACGGGCACAGATACGCAGTATTTT
CASTAGTGTDTQYF
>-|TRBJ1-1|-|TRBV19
TGTGCCAGTAGTATAGATCCAAACAGCCAAAAGGAAGCTTTCTTT
CASSIDPNSQKEAFF
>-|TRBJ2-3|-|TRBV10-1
TGCGCCAGCAGTGCCGGGGGCACAGATACGCAGTATTTT
CASSAGGTDTQYF
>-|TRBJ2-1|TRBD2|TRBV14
TGTGCCAGCAGCCTAGCGGGGGGATCCTACAATGAGCAGTTCTTC
CASSLAGGSYNEQFF